Below, 20 T cell receptor beta chains from the same sample are listed, as sequenced in a study of T cell repertoires in aging, cancer and after chemotherapy. The template was genomic DNA from peripheral blood, not RNA. TRB rearrangements spanning V, D and J were amplified using mixed TRB-A/B primers. TCRdb analysed the multiplex PCR reads with MiXCR anew, one entry per CDR3 protein. The data show fewer than 20,000 distinct CDR3 sequences, around half seen once. The sample consisted of blood. The receptors were sampled from a human donor in good health.

This clonotype has more than one count but fewer than ten. V and J are TRBV15 and TRBJ2-3; D not certain. The CDR3 runs 17 residues. Trimming left V 1 base short and J 4 bases short, with 18 bases between. Germline values: CDR1 LNHNV, CDR2 YYDKDF (reference sequence). The CDR3 region is CATSRARLSKDADTQYF. The CDR3 bases are TGTGCCACCAGCAGAGCCCGCCTTAGCAAGGACGCAGATACGCAGTATTTT.

This clonotype was picked up a small number of times. The CDR3 DNA sequence: TGTGCCAGCACCCCACGTGGGCCATCCTACGAGCAGTACTTC. Amino acid sequence: CASTPRGPSYEQYF. V is TRBV11-1 and J is TRBJ2-7; unclear D gene. There are 14 residues in the CDR3. Germline CDR1 reads SGHAT; CDR2 reads FQDESV (reference sequence). V was shortened by 7 bases and J by 1 base, with 14 bases between the two germline ends.

The chain uses TRBV12-3 or TRBV12-4 and TRBJ2-5, with D uncertain. The CDR3 runs 14 residues. Trimming took 5 bases from V and 4 from J, leaving 14 bases between them. The CDR3 sequence is CASSADRAPETQYF. CDR3 nucleotide sequence: TGTGCCAGCAGTGCAGACCGGGCCCCAGAGACCCAGTACTTC.

The gene calls are TRBV20-1 and TRBJ2-3; D gene unclear. Germline V gene sequence: CDR1 DFQATT, CDR2 SNEGSKA (reference sequence). There are 13 residues in the CDR3. V lost 3 bases and J 0 bases, leaving 7 bases between the germline ends. Here the CDR3 DNA reads TGCAGTGCTAGGACGGCTAGCACAGATACGCAGTATTTT. As protein: CSARTASTDTQYF.

The sample holds a few counts of this clonotype. The rearrangement joins TRBV29-1 to TRBJ2-1, with 14 bases that match TRBD2. From germline, CDR1 is SQVTM and CDR2 ANQGSEA. The V segment lost 5 bases and the J segment 9 bases; nucleotides outside the gene matches: 6. This CDR3 region has 14 residues. CDR3 coding DNA: TGCAGCGTTCCGGGACTAGCGGGAGAGAGTGAGCAGTTCTTC. It yields the protein CSVPGLAGESEQFF.

Written as DNA, the CDR3 is TGTGCCAGCTCAATAGAGACAGGGTCCTCCTCTGGGGCCAACGTCCTGACTTTC. This encodes CASSIETGSSSGANVLTF. The chain carries TRBV18 and TRBJ2-6; TRBD1 matches 7 bases. The germline V gene encodes CDR1 KGHSH and CDR2 LQKENI. Trimming removed 5 bases from V and 0 bases from J; junction bases left unmatched: 10. CDR3 length: 18 residues. Full variable domain (outside the CDR3, taken from reference TRBV18 and TRBJ2-6): NAGVMQNPRHLVRRRGQEARLRCSPMKGHSHVYWYRQLPEEGLKFMVYLQKENIIDESGMPKERFSAEFPKEGPSILRIQQVVRGDSAAYFCASSIETGSSSGANVLTFGAGSRLTVL.

J is TRBJ2-1 and V is TRBV11-1, with 13 bases aligning to TRBD2. Germline loops: CDR1 SGHAT, CDR2 FQDESV (reference sequence). The J segment lost 5 bases and the V segment lost 8 bases, leaving 3 bases of the junction unmatched. The CDR3 length is 14 residues. The CDR3 is CASVTSGRDNEQFF. CDR3 bases: TGTGCCAGCGTTACTAGCGGGAGGGACAATGAGCAGTTCTTC.

V and J are TRBV6-6 and TRBJ1-3; unclear D gene. The length of the CDR3 is 12 residues. Trimming shortened V by 1 base and J by 4 bases, and 2 bases separated the two germline ends. Germline values: CDR1 MNHNY, CDR2 SVGAGI (reference sequence). CDR3 coding DNA: TGTGCCAGCAGTTACTGGGGAAACACCATATATTTT. Amino acid sequence: CASSYWGNTIYF.

V is TRBV19 and J is TRBJ2-7; the match to TRBD1 covers 11 bases. Germline CDR1 reads LNHDA; CDR2 reads SQIVND (reference sequence). This CDR3 has 15 amino acids. J was trimmed by 4 bases and V by 5 bases; bases with no gene match: 7. CDR3 bases: TGTGCCAGTAGTTCCACCGGGACAGGGGGGTACGAGCAGTACTTC. Encoded protein: CASSSTGTGGYEQYF.

V and J are TRBV27 and TRBJ2-7; D is ambiguous. Germline CDR1 and CDR2: MNHEY and SMNVEV (reference sequence). V was pared by 9 bases and J by 7 bases, with 16 bases between. CDR3 length: 12 residues. CDR3: CASGRSLGEQYF. The DNA of the CDR3 is TGTGCCAGTGGACGGAGCCTTGGGGAGCAGTACTTC.

The chain couples TRBV5-6 to TRBJ2-7; the D gene is possibly TRBD1 (5 bases). Germline V gene lookup returns CDR1 SGHDT and CDR2 YYEEEE. This CDR3 is built from 14 residues. With 0 bases removed from V and 2 bases from J, the gap between germline ends came to 9 bases. The CDR3 loop is CASSLGTGTYEQYF. CDR3 nucleotides: TGTGCCAGCAGCTTGGGTACAGGTACCTACGAGCAGTACTTC.

The chain has TRBV29-1 and TRBJ2-1; D not resolved. Germline V gives CDR1 SQVTM, CDR2 ANQGSEA. The CDR3 runs 12 residues. Trimming shortened V by 7 bases and J by 11 bases, and 18 bases separated the two germline ends. In DNA form, the CDR3 reads TGCAGCGGTGGACCTGGATATCGCAAGCAGTTCTTC. It codes for CSGGPGYRKQFF.

This sequence joins TRBV18 and TRBJ2-7; 7 positions match TRBD1. The V gene's germline CDR1 is KGHSH and CDR2 LQKENI. J was trimmed by 3 bases and V by 5 bases; bases with no gene match: 1. CDR3 length equals 12 residues. The CDR3 region is CASSGDSYEQYF. In DNA, the CDR3 is TGTGCCAGCTCAGGGGACAGCTACGAGCAGTACTTC.

This sequence joins TRBV18 and TRBJ1-4; TRBD1 is a possible D gene (6 bases). CDR1 and CDR2 from the germline V gene are KGHSH and LQKENI. V dropped 4 bases and J dropped 6 bases, with 12 bases sitting between them. The CDR3 loop spans 14 amino acids. DNA for the CDR3: TGTGCCAGCTCACAGGGGGATGGGGATGAAAAACTGTTTTTT. It translates to CASSQGDGDEKLFF.

This clonotype has a handful of counts. The CDR3: CASSIVGGQTQYF. The CDR3 DNA sequence: TGTGCCAGTAGTATAGTTGGCGGGCAGACCCAGTACTTC. This chain joins TRBV19 and TRBJ2-5; D might be TRBD2 (5 bases). The V end lost 1 base, the J end lost 6 bases, and 9 bases lay between the germline ends. From germline, CDR1 is LNHDA and CDR2 SQIVND (reference sequence). The CDR3 has 13 residues.

The chain uses TRBV19 and TRBJ2-3; TRBD2 agrees at 7 bases. CDR1 LNHDA and CDR2 SQIVND come from the germline V gene (reference sequence). The CDR3 sequence is 16 residues long. V was clipped by 1 base and J by 2 bases; unmatched bases: 6. CDR3 nucleotides: TGTGCCAGTAGTATAGGAAAAGCGGGACCCACAGATACGCAGTATTTT. Encoded protein: CASSIGKAGPTDTQYF.

The rearrangement joins TRBV30 to TRBJ1-5; D ambiguous. Trimming stripped 1 base from V and 9 bases from J, with 16 bases between. This CDR3 region has 14 residues. The V gene's germline CDR1 is GTSNPN and CDR2 SVGIG (reference sequence). The CDR3 protein is CAWSGLGPQAPQHF. In DNA, the CDR3 is TGTGCCTGGAGTGGGCTTGGTCCTCAGGCGCCCCAGCATTTT.

The DNA for the CDR3 is TGTGCCAGTTCTAGCGGGAGTTTAAACGAGCAGTACTTC. Amino acids: CASSSGSLNEQYF. The V call is TRBV6-6, the J call TRBJ2-7, with 10 bases that match TRBD2. The ends lost 9 bases at V and 5 bases at J; junction bases unmatched: 7. The CDR3 length is 13 residues. Germline CDR1 MNHNY, CDR2 SVGAGI (reference sequence).

The rearrangement uses TRBV27 and TRBJ2-7; either TRBD1 or TRBD2 may supply D (5 bases each). The CDR3 is made up of 14 amino acids. V was trimmed by 5 bases and J by 4 bases, leaving 15 bases between them. Looked up from germline, CDR1 is MNHEY and CDR2 is SMNVEV (reference sequence). CDR3 DNA sequence: TGTGCCAGCAGTCCGGGACGGGGATCTTACGAGCAGTACTTC. This codes for CASSPGRGSYEQYF.

V gene TRBV29-1 combines with J gene TRBJ2-1; 8 bases are shared with TRBD2. The V gene's germline CDR1 is SQVTM and CDR2 ANQGSEA. This CDR3 spans 14 amino acids. V shed 6 bases, J shed 3 bases, and the junction held 7 bases outside the gene matches. CDR3: CSVATSDFYNEQFF. CDR3 nucleotide sequence: TGCAGCGTAGCGACTAGCGACTTCTACAATGAGCAGTTCTTC.